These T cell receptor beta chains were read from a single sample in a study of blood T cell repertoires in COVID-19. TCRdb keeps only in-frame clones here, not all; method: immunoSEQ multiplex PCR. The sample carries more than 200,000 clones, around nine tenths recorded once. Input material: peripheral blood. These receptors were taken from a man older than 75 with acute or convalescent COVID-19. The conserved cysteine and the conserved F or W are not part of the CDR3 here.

ASSFSQGAGGNTIY | TRBV11-2
ASSQGGGPYEQY | TRBV3-1/TRBV3-2
ASSPRQAELSFSGNTIY | TRBV18
ASSPRDRANTGELF | TRBV7-2
ASSVGDAGIEQY | TRBV9
ASSQASNNEQF | TRBV4-2
ASRPTSGSYEQY | TRBV19
ASRGTGENTGELF | TRBV19
ASSIAGGGAGTEAF | TRBV18
ASSTTGAQQPQH | TRBV19
ASSGGRTGGVETQY | TRBV2
ASSGLGQGEQF | TRBV6-5
SASEAGGPDEQF | TRBV20-1
SVEGQGRETQY | TRBV29-1
ATTAGGWGSYNEQF | TRBV24-1
ASSLGGRAEQY | TRBV7-9
ASRGLNNEQF | TRBV28
ASTSGGSAKNIQY | TRBV11-2
ASSVGGQGREKLF | TRBV9
ASSDRTSFYNEQF | TRBV6-1
SVEPGEINEQF | TRBV29-1
AIATAPGDYGYT | TRBV10-3
ASSSLDKARKAF | TRBV18
ASSPGGTLAGDTGELF | TRBV18
ASTRGAEQY | TRBV5-6
ASSPRRSGYQPQH | TRBV18
ASSVGLAGTYEQY | TRBV9
ASSLEGQGNEQY | TRBV5-1
ASSGPPIPLKQF | TRBV7-9
ASSLKLSDYSNQPQH | TRBV5-5
ASSEGRNRNSPLH | TRBV10-2
ASSVTGQGSGYT | TRBV9
ASSVTGVMNTEAF | TRBV9
ASSEPLNYEQY | TRBV6-1
ASSLISGLYTGELF | TRBV5-1
ASSYSDSRETQY | TRBV6-6
ASSTSPIAGGSSYNEQF | TRBV7-2
ASSLPFMGATGGCGYT | TRBV11-3
ASGPRGNTEAF | TRBV5-4
ASSVRQGGTGELF | TRBV2
ASSFSRGTDTQY | TRBV27
ASSFTGAFTDTQY | TRBV9
ASSVARGGEAF | TRBV9
ASSAWDRGVNEQF | TRBV28
AITQGQQYNEQF | TRBV10-3
ASKAPTGVTGELF | TRBV28
ASSRGGNSGNTIY | TRBV3-1/TRBV3-2